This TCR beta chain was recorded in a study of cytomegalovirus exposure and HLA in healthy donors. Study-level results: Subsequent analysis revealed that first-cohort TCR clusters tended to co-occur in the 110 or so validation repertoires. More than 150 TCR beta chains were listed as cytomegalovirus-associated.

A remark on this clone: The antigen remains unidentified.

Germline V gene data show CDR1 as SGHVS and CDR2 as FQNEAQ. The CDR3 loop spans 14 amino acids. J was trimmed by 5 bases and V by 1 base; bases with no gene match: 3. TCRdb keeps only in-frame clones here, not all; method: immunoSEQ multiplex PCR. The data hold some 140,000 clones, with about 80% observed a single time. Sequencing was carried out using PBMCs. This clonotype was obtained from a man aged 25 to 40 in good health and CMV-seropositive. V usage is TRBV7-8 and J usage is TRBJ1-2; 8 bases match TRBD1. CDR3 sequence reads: CASSLDGQGYGYTF. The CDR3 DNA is TGTGCCAGCAGCTTAGATGGACAGGGATATGGCTACACCTTC. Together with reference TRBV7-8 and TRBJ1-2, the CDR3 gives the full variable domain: GAGVSQSPRYKVAKRGQDVALRCDPISGHVSLFWYQQALGQGPEFLTYFQNEAQLDKSGLPSDRFFAERPEGSVSTLKIQRTQQEDSAVYLCASSLDGQGYGYTFGSGTRLTVV.